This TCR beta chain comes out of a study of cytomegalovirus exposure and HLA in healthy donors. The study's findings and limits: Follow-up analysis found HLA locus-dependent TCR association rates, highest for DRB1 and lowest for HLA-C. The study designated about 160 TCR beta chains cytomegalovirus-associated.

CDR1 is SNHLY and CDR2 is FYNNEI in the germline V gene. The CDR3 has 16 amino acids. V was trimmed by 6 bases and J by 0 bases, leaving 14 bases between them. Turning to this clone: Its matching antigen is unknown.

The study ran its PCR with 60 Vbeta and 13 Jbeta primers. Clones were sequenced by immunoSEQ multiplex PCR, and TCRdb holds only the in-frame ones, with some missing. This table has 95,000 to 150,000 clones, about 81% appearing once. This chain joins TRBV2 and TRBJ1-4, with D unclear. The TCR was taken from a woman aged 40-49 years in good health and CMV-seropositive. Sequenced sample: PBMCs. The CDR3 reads CASSLLGVATNEKLFF. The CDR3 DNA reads TGTGCCAGCAGCCTACTAGGAGTAGCAACTAATGAAAAACTGTTTTTT.